This is a list of T cell receptor beta chains from one sample in a study of Ad26.COV2.S vaccination and SARS-CoV-2 variants. Sequencing used immunoSEQ multiplex PCR; TCRdb keeps in-frame clones, though not all of them. The repertoire holds 300,000 to 400,000 clones, with roughly 88% as singletons. The specimen was peripheral blood, collected in a trial of Ad26.COV2.S vaccine versus placebo. The source is a person between 18 and 60 years old who received the Ad26.COV2.S COVID-19 vaccine or a placebo. The CDR3 runs from the conserved cysteine through the conserved F or W. The D gene is left open where the match is weak.

D,J,V,DNA,CDR3
.,TRBJ1-1,TRBV19,TGTGCCTCGTGGGGTTTTAGGGACCGAAACACTGAAGCTTTCTTT,CASWGFRDRNTEAFF
.,TRBJ2-3,TRBV12-3/TRBV12-4,TGTGCCAGCACAGATCTGGAGAGGGTGCAGTATTTT,CASTDLERVQYF
.,TRBJ1-4,TRBV9,TGTGCCAGCAGCGTAGATGGGGCGAATGAAAAACTGTTTTTT,CASSVDGANEKLFF
.,TRBJ1-1,TRBV5-1,TGCGCCAGCAATCGAGGAGAAGCCGACAGAACTGAAGCTTTCTTT,CASNRGEADRTEAFF
TRBD1,TRBJ1-2,TRBV6-5,TGTGCCAGCAGTTACACAGGGGGGACCTATGGCTACACCTTC,CASSYTGGTYGYTF
.,TRBJ1-2,TRBV6-5,TGTGCCAGCAGCCGGGACGGCGGATATGGCTACACCTTC,CASSRDGGYGYTF
.,TRBJ2-1,TRBV7-2,TGTGCCAGCAGCTTAGCGTATAGGGCGGGCTACAATGAGCAGTTCTTC,CASSLAYRAGYNEQFF
.,TRBJ2-7,TRBV5-1,TGCGCCAGCAGCTTGGGGGGCGAGCAGTACTTC,CASSLGGEQYF
.,TRBJ2-5,TRBV5-4,TGTGCCAGCAGCTTGGCCGGGGACCGCGCTGGGAAGACCCAGTACTTC,CASSLAGDRAGKTQYF
TRBD1,TRBJ1-1,TRBV4-1,TGCGCCAGCAGCCAAGATTCGGGATCGTACAGGGGAACTGAAGCTTTCTTT,CASSQDSGSYRGTEAFF
.,TRBJ1-1,TRBV7-9,TGTGCCAGCAGCTTAGTATTGGGCAGGGGAGGTGAAGCTTTCTTT,CASSLVLGRGGEAFF